Listed below are T cell receptor beta chains from one sample, sequenced in a study of blood T cell repertoires in COVID-19. Data came from immunoSEQ multiplex PCR; TCRdb stores just in-frame clones and leaves some out. The sample has around 72,000 clones; about 91% are singletons. The specimen was peripheral blood. The receptor set was obtained from a woman in her seventies with acute or convalescent COVID-19. Both conserved end residues are part of each CDR3. The D gene is left open where the match is weak. Expanded clones are given a class, and other clones once, few, many or no size at all.

v_gene,d_gene,abundance,j_gene,CDR3nt,CDR3aa
TRBV18,.,few,TRBJ1-2,TGTGCCAGCTCACCCGGTCAGTCCGGGAATGGCTACACCTTC,CASSPGQSGNGYTF
TRBV28,.,.,TRBJ1-3,TGTGCCAGCAGCCAAGGGGGATCTGGAAACACCATATATTTT,CASSQGGSGNTIYF
TRBV7-8,.,.,TRBJ1-6,TGTGCCAGCAGCTTAGACCGGGATTCACCCCTCCACTTT,CASSLDRDSPLHF
TRBV7-8,.,.,TRBJ1-3,TGTGCCAGCAGCTTAGCGCTAATTGCCTCTGGAAACACCATATATTTT,CASSLALIASGNTIYF
TRBV28,TRBD1,.,TRBJ1-2,TGTGCCAGCGGCCTGGGACAGGGATCCCTGGGCTACACCTTC,CASGLGQGSLGYTF
TRBV5-5,.,.,TRBJ1-4,TGTGCCAGCAGCTTTACTTTCCTTCCGACAGATGAAAAACTGTTTTTT,CASSFTFLPTDEKLFF
TRBV7-2,TRBD2,.,TRBJ2-2,TGTGCCAGCAGATTAGCGGGGGGGAACACCGGGGAGCTGTTTTTT,CASRLAGGNTGELFF
TRBV4-2,TRBD2,few,TRBJ2-5,TGTGCCAGCAGCCAAGATCCGCAGGGAGGGGAAGAGACCCAGTACTTC,CASSQDPQGGEETQYF
TRBV18,TRBD1,.,TRBJ1-1,TGTGCCAGCTCAGCAAGCCTAACAGGGGGCTCGAACACTGAAGCTTTCTTT,CASSASLTGGSNTEAFF
TRBV3-1/TRBV3-2,.,.,TRBJ1-5,TGTGCCAGCAGCCAAGGGAGTGGGGCTGATCAGCCCCAGCATTTT,CASSQGSGADQPQHF
TRBV6-5,.,.,TRBJ1-3,TGTGCCACGGCTCAGGGGAACTCTGGAAACACCATATATTTT,CATAQGNSGNTIYF
TRBV7-2,.,.,TRBJ1-1,TGTGCCAGCAGCTTATGGGGGGGCCCGGGAAACACTGAAGCTTTCTTT,CASSLWGGPGNTEAFF
TRBV18,TRBD2,.,TRBJ2-3,TGTGCCAGCTCACCACTAGCGGGGGGGCCCACAGATACGCAGTATTTT,CASSPLAGGPTDTQYF
TRBV10-3,TRBD1,.,TRBJ1-2,TGTGCCATCAGTGGGGACAGTACCATGGGCTACACCTTC,CAISGDSTMGYTF
TRBV5-8,TRBD1,.,TRBJ1-1,TGTGCCAGCAGCCGGGGGACAGGGGGTCCCACTGAAGCTTTCTTT,CASSRGTGGPTEAFF
TRBV9,.,medium-sized,TRBJ1-3,TGTGCCAGCAGCGTATGGGGGGACTCTGGAAACACCATATATTTT,CASSVWGDSGNTIYF
TRBV11-3,.,.,TRBJ1-1,TGTGCCAGCAGCTTACAGGTGAACACTGAAGCTTTCTTT,CASSLQVNTEAFF
TRBV6-2/TRBV6-3,.,.,TRBJ1-2,TGTGCCAGCAGTTACAACGGACTTGGTGTAGGACTAGATGGCTACACCTTC,CASSYNGLGVGLDGYTF
TRBV6-2/TRBV6-3,.,.,TRBJ1-5,TGTGCCAGCAGCAGTTCTGGTGCCTCAGGGGAGTATAACAATCAGCCCCAGCATTTT,CASSSSGASGEYNNQPQHF
TRBV2,.,.,TRBJ1-1,TGTGCCAGCAGGAGGATGGTAAACACTGAAGCTTTCTTT,CASRRMVNTEAFF
TRBV7-9,TRBD1,.,TRBJ1-2,TGTGCCAGCAGCTTGTCAGGGGGCGGTTATGGCTACACCTTC,CASSLSGGGYGYTF
TRBV19,TRBD1,.,TRBJ1-1,TGTGCCAGTAGTATGGTACGCGACAGGGGTTACACTGAAGCTTTCTTT,CASSMVRDRGYTEAFF
TRBV27,.,.,TRBJ2-7,TGTGCCAGCAGTTTATGGGGCAGATCCTACGAGCAGTACTTC,CASSLWGRSYEQYF
TRBV30,.,.,TRBJ1-1,TGTGCCTGGAGGTTGGGAGGGGGGTTCATCACTGAAGCTTTCTTT,CAWRLGGGFITEAFF
TRBV19,TRBD1,once,TRBJ1-1,TGTGCCACTACGGACAGGGTGGAGAGCACTGAAGCTTTCTTT,CATTDRVESTEAFF
TRBV21-1,.,.,TRBJ1-1,TGTGCCAGCAGCAAAGCCGCGGCTTTCTTT,CASSKAAAFF
TRBV28,.,once,TRBJ1-1,TGTGCCAGCACGGTACACCCGGACTTGAACACTGAAGCTTTCTTT,CASTVHPDLNTEAFF
TRBV25-1,.,.,TRBJ1-4,TGTGCCAGCAGTGAGGGGGCGATTTGGGAAAAACTGTTTTTT,CASSEGAIWEKLFF
TRBV5-1,TRBD1,.,TRBJ1-2,TGCGCCAGCAGCCGGGGACAGGCCGAAGCCTATGGCTACACCTTC,CASSRGQAEAYGYTF
TRBV28,.,once,TRBJ2-1,TGTGCCAGCAGTTCCCCTCAGGTAGGATCCTACAATGAGCAGTTCTTC,CASSSPQVGSYNEQFF
TRBV15,TRBD1,.,TRBJ1-1,TGTGCCACCAGCAGAGACAGGGGGGTGTACACTGAAGCTTTCTTT,CATSRDRGVYTEAFF
TRBV7-2,TRBD1,.,TRBJ1-2,TGTGCCAGCAGCCTAGGGGGCGCCCAGGGTGGCTACACCTTC,CASSLGGAQGGYTF
TRBV6-5,TRBD1,.,TRBJ1-4,TGTGCCAGCAGGCTGGGGACAGGGCTTAATGAAAAACTGTTTTTT,CASRLGTGLNEKLFF
TRBV4-3,TRBD1,.,TRBJ1-2,TGCGCCAGCAGCCAAGGCCCGGGACAGGCGAACTATGGCTACACCTTC,CASSQGPGQANYGYTF
TRBV24-1,TRBD1,once,TRBJ2-7,TGTGCCACCAGTGACTCCGGGACAGGGCATCGGGAGCAGTACTTC,CATSDSGTGHREQYF
TRBV7-9,.,.,TRBJ1-1,TGTGCCAGCAGCTTAGCGAGGGGGATGGACACTGAAGCTTTCTTT,CASSLARGMDTEAFF
TRBV11-2,TRBD1,.,TRBJ1-1,TGTGCCAGCAGCCCGACAGGGATCACTGAAGCTTTCTTT,CASSPTGITEAFF
TRBV28,.,.,TRBJ1-5,TGTGCCAGCATCCCTCGGGGGGCAAACAATCAGCCCCAGCATTTT,CASIPRGANNQPQHF
TRBV11-2,.,.,TRBJ2-7,TGTGCCAGCAGCTTAGTTGCAGGGTACGAGCAGTACTTC,CASSLVAGYEQYF
TRBV19,TRBD2,.,TRBJ2-3,TGTGCCAGCCTTCAAAGCGGGGGGTCCCCCAGTACGCAGTATTTT,CASLQSGGSPSTQYF
TRBV6-6,TRBD2,.,TRBJ2-2,TGTGCCACCCCGCGGGAGGCTGGCGGGGAGCTGTTTTTT,CATPREAGGELFF
TRBV10-3,.,.,TRBJ2-7,TGTGCCATCAGTGAGTCGGGCAGAGTGGTAGGCTCCTACGAGCAGTACTTC,CAISESGRVVGSYEQYF
TRBV14,TRBD1,.,TRBJ1-2,TGTGCCAGCAGCCCTCAGACAGGGTCGGGCTATGGCTACACCTTC,CASSPQTGSGYGYTF
TRBV7-9,TRBD1,.,TRBJ1-4,TGTGCCAGCAGCTCCCGGACAGGGGGAGGTGAAAAACTGTTTTTT,CASSSRTGGGEKLFF
TRBV10-3,TRBD1,.,TRBJ1-1,TGTGCCATCGGACAGGGGTCCCCTGAAGCTTTCTTT,CAIGQGSPEAFF
TRBV6-5,.,.,TRBJ1-1,TGTGCCAGCACCTCCGTCTTGAACACTGAAGCTTTCTTT,CASTSVLNTEAFF
TRBV5-1,.,.,TRBJ2-7,TGCGCCAGCAGCTTGGCGGGGGGCGGCTACGAGCAGTACTTC,CASSLAGGGYEQYF
TRBV15,TRBD2,.,TRBJ2-3,TGTGCCACCACCTCCCCGGGGGGTTCGAAAGATACGCAGTATTTT,CATTSPGGSKDTQYF
TRBV30,.,.,TRBJ1-6,TGTGCCTGGAGTGGCGGCTTACCCAATTCACCCCTCCACTTT,CAWSGGLPNSPLHF
TRBV5-4,.,.,TRBJ2-1,TGTGCCAGCAGCCTTAGCGGTTCCTACAATGAGCAGTTCTTC,CASSLSGSYNEQFF
TRBV30,.,.,TRBJ1-5,TGTGCCTGGAACCCCTCCGGAGGGAATCAGCCCCAGCATTTT,CAWNPSGGNQPQHF
TRBV24-1,.,few,TRBJ2-1,TGTGCCACCAGTGATCCGGGACAAGCCCATGAGCAGTTCTTC,CATSDPGQAHEQFF
TRBV28,TRBD1,once,TRBJ1-6,TGTGCCAGCAGTCCCCGGACAGGTTGGGGGTCACCCCTCCACTTT,CASSPRTGWGSPLHF
TRBV18,.,.,TRBJ1-5,TGTGCCAGCTCACCCCAAAGACAGAGCAATCAGCCCCAGCATTTT,CASSPQRQSNQPQHF